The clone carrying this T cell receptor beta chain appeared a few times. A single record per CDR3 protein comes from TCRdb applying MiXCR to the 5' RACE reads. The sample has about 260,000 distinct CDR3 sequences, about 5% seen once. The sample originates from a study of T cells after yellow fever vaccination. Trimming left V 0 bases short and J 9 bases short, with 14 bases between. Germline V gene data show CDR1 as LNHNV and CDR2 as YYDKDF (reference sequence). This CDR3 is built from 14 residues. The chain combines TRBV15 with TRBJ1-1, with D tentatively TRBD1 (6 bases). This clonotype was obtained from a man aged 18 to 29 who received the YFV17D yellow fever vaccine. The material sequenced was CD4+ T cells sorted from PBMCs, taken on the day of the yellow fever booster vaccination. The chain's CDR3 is CATSRDRGGGKAFF. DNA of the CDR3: TGTGCCACCAGCAGAGATCGGGGAGGGGGGAAAGCTTTCTTT.